The clone carrying this T cell receptor (beta chain) was seen many times. Its antigen remains unidentified. The identical CDR3 is also encoded by other nucleotide sequences in the sample. These data come from a study of PD-1 blockade in classical Hodgkin lymphoma. Each patient experienced a relapse that followed autologous stem cell transplantation, and brentuximab vedotin exposure varied. Classifying best responses yielded complete response, partial response or progressive disease. This CDR3 contains 14 residues. Trimming stripped 3 bases from V and 1 base from J, with 7 bases between. Per the germline V gene, CDR1 is MNHEY and CDR2 is SVGAGI. Sequenced by immunoSEQ multiplex PCR; TCRdb stores in-frame clones only, minus some. The top ten hold roughly 9.8% of the sample, which has about 150,000 clones, around four fifths seen once. Overall study results and limits: The study found complete responders had baseline diversity similar to newly diagnosed patients. The drivers behind the repertoire differences, possibly disease activity or prior therapy, remain undefined. At baseline, newly diagnosed patients reportedly showed less TCR diversity than healthy donors.

Sequenced material: peripheral blood mononuclear cells (PBMCs), taken before the second cycle of nivolumab. This rearrangement joins TRBV6-5 to TRBJ1-5; perhaps TRBD1 as D (5 bases). The TCR sequence derives from a human donor with classical Hodgkin lymphoma. DNA of the CDR3: TGTGCCAGCAGTTATGGGGGAAGCAATCAGCCCCAGCATTTT. This codes for CASSYGGSNQPQHF.